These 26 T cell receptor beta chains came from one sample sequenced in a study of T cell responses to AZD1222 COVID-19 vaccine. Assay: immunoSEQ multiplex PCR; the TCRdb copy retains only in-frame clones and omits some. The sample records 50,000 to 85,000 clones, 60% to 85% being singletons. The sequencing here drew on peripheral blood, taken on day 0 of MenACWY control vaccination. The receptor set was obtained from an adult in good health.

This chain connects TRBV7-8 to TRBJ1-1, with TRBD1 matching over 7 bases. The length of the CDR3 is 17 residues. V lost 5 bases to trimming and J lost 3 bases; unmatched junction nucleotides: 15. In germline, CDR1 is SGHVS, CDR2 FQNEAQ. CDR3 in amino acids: CASSPGEGGAYDTEAFF. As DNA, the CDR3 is TGTGCCAGCAGCCCCGGAGAAGGGGGCGCGTATGACACTGAAGCTTTCTTT.

CDR3 region: CASSPGYYQPQHF. In DNA form, the CDR3 reads TGTGCCAGCAGCCCAGGGTATTATCAGCCCCAGCATTTT. The chain joins TRBV5-8 to TRBJ1-5, with D maybe TRBD1 (5 bases). This CDR3 is 13 amino acids long. V lost 4 bases and J 5 bases, leaving 10 bases between the germline ends. The germline V gene encodes CDR1 SGHTS and CDR2 YDEGEE. Drawing the rest from reference TRBV5-8 and TRBJ1-5, the complete variable domain is EAGVTQSPTHLIKTRGQQATLRCSPISGHTSVYWYQQALGLGLQFLLWYDEGEERNRGNFPPRFSGRQFPNYSSELNVNALELEDSALYLCASSPGYYQPQHFGDGTRLSIL.

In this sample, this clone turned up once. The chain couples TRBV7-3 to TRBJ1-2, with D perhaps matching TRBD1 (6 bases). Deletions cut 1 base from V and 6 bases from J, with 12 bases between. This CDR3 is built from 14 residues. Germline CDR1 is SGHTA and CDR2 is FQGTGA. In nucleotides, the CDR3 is TGTGCCAGCAGCTTAAATCCAGGGGAGGATGGCTACACCTTC. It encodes CASSLNPGEDGYTF.

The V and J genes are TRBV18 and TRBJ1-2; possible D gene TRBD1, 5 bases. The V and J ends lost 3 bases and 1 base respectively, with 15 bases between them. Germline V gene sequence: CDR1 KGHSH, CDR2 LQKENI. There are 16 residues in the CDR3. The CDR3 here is CASSPAGDLLNYGYTF. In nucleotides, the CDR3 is TGTGCCAGCTCACCGGCGGGGGACCTGCTTAACTATGGCTACACCTTC.

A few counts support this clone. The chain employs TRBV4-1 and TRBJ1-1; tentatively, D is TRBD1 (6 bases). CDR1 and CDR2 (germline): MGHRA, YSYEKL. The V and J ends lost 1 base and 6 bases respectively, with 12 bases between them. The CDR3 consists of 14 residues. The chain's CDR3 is CASSQGQAEAEAFF. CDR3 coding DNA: TGCGCCAGCAGCCAAGGACAGGCGGAGGCTGAAGCTTTCTTT.

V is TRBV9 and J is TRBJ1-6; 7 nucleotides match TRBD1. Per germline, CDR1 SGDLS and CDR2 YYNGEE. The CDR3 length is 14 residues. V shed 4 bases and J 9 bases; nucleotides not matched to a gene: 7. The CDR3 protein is CASSLGQEGSPLHF. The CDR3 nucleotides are TGTGCCAGCAGCCTCGGACAGGAAGGTTCACCCCTCCACTTT.

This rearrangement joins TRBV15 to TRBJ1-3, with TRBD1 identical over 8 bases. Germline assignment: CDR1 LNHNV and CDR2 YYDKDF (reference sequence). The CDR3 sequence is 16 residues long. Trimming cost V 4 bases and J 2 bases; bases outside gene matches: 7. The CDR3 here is CATSNIQGAAGNTIYF. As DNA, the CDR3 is TGTGCCACCAGCAACATCCAGGGGGCGGCTGGAAACACCATATATTTT. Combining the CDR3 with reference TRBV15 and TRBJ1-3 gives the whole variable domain DAMVIQNPRYQVTQFGKPVTLSCSQTLNHNVMYWYQQKSSQAPKLLFHYYDKDFNNEADTPDNFQSRRPNTSFCFLDIRSPGLGDTAMYLCATSNIQGAAGNTIYFGEGSWLTVV.

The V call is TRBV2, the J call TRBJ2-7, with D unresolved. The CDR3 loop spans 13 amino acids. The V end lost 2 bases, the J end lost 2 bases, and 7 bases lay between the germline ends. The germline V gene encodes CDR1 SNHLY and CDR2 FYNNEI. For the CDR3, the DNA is TGTGCCAGCAGTGAACAGGCCACCTACGAGCAGTACTTC. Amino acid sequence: CASSEQATYEQYF.

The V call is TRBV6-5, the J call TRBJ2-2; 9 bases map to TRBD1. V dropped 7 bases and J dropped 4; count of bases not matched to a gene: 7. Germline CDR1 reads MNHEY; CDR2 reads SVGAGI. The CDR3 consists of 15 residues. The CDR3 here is CASIMDRGSTGELFF. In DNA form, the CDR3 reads TGTGCCAGCATCATGGACAGGGGAAGCACCGGGGAGCTGTTTTTT.

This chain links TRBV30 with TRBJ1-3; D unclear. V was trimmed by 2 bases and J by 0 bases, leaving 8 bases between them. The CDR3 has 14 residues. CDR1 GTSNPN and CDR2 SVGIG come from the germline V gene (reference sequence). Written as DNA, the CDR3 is TGTGCCTGGAGTCCCGGACTCTCTGGAAACACCATATATTTT. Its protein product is CAWSPGLSGNTIYF.

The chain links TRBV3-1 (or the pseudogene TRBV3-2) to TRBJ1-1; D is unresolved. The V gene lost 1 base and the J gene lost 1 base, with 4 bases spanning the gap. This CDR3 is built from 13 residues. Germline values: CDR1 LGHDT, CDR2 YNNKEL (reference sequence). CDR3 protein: CASSQVENTEAFF. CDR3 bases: TGTGCCAGCAGCCAAGTTGAGAACACTGAAGCTTTCTTT.

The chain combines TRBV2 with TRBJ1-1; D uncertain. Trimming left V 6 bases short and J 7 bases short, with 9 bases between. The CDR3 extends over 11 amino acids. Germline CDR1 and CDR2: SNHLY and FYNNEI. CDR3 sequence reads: CASSDKVEAFF. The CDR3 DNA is TGTGCCAGCAGCGACAAGGTTGAAGCTTTCTTT.

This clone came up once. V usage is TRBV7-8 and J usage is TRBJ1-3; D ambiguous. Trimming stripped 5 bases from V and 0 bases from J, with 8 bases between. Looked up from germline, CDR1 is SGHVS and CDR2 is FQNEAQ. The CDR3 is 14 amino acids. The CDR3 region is CASSPRGSGNTIYF. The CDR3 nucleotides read TGTGCCAGCAGCCCCCGTGGCTCTGGAAACACCATATATTTT.

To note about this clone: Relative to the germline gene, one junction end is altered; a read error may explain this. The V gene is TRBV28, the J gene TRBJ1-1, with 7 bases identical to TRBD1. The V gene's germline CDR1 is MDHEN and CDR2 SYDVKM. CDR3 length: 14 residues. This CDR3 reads CASSSQGSKGPLGF. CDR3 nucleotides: TGTGCCAGCAGTTCACAGGGGTCAAAGGGGCCATTGGGATTT.

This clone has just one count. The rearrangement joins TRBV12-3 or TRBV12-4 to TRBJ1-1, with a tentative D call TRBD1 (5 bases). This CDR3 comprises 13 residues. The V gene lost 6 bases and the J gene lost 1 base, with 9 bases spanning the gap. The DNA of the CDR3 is TGTGCCAGCAGCTGGGGACGGAACACTGAAGCTTTCTTT. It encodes CASSWGRNTEAFF.

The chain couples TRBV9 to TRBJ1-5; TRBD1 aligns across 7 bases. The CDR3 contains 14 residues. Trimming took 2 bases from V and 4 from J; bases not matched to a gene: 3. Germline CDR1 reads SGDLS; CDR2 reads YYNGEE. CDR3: CASSVGQENQPQHF. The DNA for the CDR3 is TGTGCCAGCAGCGTTGGACAGGAGAATCAGCCCCAGCATTTT. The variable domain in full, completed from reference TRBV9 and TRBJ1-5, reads DSGVTQTPKHLITATGQRVTLRCSPRSGDLSVYWYQQSLDQGLQFLIQYYNGEERAKGNILERFSAQQFPDLHSELNLSSLELGDSALYFCASSVGQENQPQHFGDGTRLSIL.

The CDR3 nucleotides are TGTGCCAGCAGCTCCTCGGGACAACTCTATCAGCCCCAGCATTTT. This sequence encodes CASSSSGQLYQPQHF. The chain links TRBV5-6 to TRBJ1-5; D may be TRBD1 (6 bases). The CDR3 extends over 15 amino acids. The V gene's germline CDR1 is SGHDT and CDR2 YYEEEE. V was trimmed by 3 bases and J by 5 bases, leaving 15 bases between them.

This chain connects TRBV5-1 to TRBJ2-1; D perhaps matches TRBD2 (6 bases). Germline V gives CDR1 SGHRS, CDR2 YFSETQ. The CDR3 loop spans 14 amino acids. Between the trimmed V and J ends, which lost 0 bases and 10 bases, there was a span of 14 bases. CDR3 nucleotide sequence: TGCGCCAGCAGCTTGGCACTAGCAATCGGGGAGCAGTTCTTC. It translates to CASSLALAIGEQFF. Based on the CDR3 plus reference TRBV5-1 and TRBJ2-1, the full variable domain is KAGVTQTPRYLIKTRGQQVTLSCSPISGHRSVSWYQQTPGQGLQFLFEYFSETQRNKGNFPGRFSGRQFSNSRSEMNVSTLELGDSALYLCASSLALAIGEQFFGPGTRLTVL.

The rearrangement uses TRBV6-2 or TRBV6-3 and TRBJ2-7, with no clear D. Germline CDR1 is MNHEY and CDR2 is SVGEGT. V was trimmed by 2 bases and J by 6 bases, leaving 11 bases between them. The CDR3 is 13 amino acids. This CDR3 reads CASSYSPWGEQYF. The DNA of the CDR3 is TGTGCCAGCAGTTACAGCCCCTGGGGCGAGCAGTACTTC.

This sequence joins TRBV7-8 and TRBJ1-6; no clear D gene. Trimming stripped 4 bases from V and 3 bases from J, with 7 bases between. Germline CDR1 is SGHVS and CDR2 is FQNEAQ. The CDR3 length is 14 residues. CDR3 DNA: TGTGCCAGCAGCTCAGACGGCTATAATTCACCCCTCCACTTT. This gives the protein CASSSDGYNSPLHF. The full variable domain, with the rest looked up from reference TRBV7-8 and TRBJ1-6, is GAGVSQSPRYKVAKRGQDVALRCDPISGHVSLFWYQQALGQGPEFLTYFQNEAQLDKSGLPSDRFFAERPEGSVSTLKIQRTQQEDSAVYLCASSSDGYNSPLHFGNGTRLTVT.

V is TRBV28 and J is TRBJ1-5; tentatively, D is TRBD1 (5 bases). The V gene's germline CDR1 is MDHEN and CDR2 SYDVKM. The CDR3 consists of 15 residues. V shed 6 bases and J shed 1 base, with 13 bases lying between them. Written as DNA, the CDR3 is TGTGCCAGCAGACGGACAACTGGAAGCAATCAGCCCCAGCATTTT. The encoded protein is CASRRTTGSNQPQHF.

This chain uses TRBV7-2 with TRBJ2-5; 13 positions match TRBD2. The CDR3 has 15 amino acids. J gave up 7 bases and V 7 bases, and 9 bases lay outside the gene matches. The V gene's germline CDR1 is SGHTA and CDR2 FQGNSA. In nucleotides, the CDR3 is TGTGCCAGCAACCTTTTAACTAGCGGGGGGGCGACCCAGTACTTC. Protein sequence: CASNLLTSGGATQYF.

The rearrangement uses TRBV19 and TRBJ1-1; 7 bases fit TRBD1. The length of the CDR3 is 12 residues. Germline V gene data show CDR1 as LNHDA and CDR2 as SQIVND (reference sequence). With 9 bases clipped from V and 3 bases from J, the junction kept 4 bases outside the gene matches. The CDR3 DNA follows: TGTGCCAGCCAACAGGGGTACACTGAAGCTTTCTTT. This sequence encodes CASQQGYTEAFF.

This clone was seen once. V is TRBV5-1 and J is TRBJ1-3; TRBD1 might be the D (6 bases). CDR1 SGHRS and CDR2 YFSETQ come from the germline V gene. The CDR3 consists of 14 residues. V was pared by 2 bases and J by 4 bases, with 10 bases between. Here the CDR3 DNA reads TGCGCCAGCAGCTTAACAGGGCCCGGAAACACCATATATTTT. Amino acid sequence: CASSLTGPGNTIYF.

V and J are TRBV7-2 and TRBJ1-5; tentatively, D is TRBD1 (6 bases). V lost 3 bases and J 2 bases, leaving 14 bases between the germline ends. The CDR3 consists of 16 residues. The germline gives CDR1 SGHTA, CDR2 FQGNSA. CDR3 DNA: TGTGCCAGCAGCTTCTCGAGGAGGGGGGGCAATCAGCCCCAGCATTTT. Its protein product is CASSFSRRGGNQPQHF.

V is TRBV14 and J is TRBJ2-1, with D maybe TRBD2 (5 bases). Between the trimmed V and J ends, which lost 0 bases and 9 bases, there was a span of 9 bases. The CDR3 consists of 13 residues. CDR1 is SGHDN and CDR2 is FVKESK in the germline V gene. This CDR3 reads CASSQELDGEQFF. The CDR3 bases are TGTGCCAGCAGCCAAGAACTAGATGGTGAGCAGTTCTTC.